The 32 T cell receptor beta chains presented below share a single source sample, sequenced in a study of blood T cell repertoires in COVID-19. Libraries were prepared by immunoSEQ multiplex PCR; TCRdb keeps only in-frame clonotypes and omits some of them. The sample lists more than 250,000 clones; roughly 86% were seen once. Sequenced material: peripheral blood. These TCRs come from a man aged 18 to 29 with active or convalescent COVID-19.

The chain is built from TRBV20-1 and TRBJ2-7; 11 bases align to TRBD1. The germline gives CDR1 DFQATT, CDR2 SNEGSKA (reference sequence). The CDR3 consists of 14 residues. J was trimmed by 5 bases and V by 3 bases; bases with no gene match: 6. The CDR3 DNA sequence: TGCAGTGCTAGTTGGGACAGGGGGATCAACGAGCAGTACTTC. This codes for CSASWDRGINEQYF.

This clone appeared a single time. The chain is built from TRBV14 and TRBJ2-5; 10 bases are a match to TRBD1. The CDR3 is 17 residues long. J was trimmed by 3 bases and V by 2 bases; bases with no gene match: 9. From germline, CDR1 is SGHDN and CDR2 FVKESK. The CDR3: CASSQTFRQGAEETQYF. Written as DNA, the CDR3 is TGTGCCAGCAGCCAAACCTTTCGACAGGGGGCAGAAGAGACCCAGTACTTC.

V gene TRBV5-1 combines with J gene TRBJ2-2; 9 bases are a match to TRBD2. The CDR3 is 15 amino acids. Unmatched junction bases numbered 7, after V lost 4 bases and J lost 6 bases. The germline V gene has CDR1 SGHRS and CDR2 YFSETQ. The CDR3: CASSNMGLAAGELFF. CDR3 nucleotides: TGCGCCAGCAGCAACATGGGACTAGCTGCCGGGGAGCTGTTTTTT. The full variable domain, its missing parts supplied by reference TRBV5-1 and TRBJ2-2, is KAGVTQTPRYLIKTRGQQVTLSCSPISGHRSVSWYQQTPGQGLQFLFEYFSETQRNKGNFPGRFSGRQFSNSRSEMNVSTLELGDSALYLCASSNMGLAAGELFFGEGSRLTVL.

The V gene is TRBV5-1, the J gene TRBJ1-5; 8 bases are shared with TRBD1. This CDR3 spans 15 amino acids. CDR1 is SGHRS, CDR2 YFSETQ, per germline. Trimming at V came to 3 bases and at J to 6 bases, leaving 8 bases not matched to a gene. This chain's CDR3 is CASSSTGASGQPQHF. DNA for the CDR3: TGCGCCAGCAGCTCGACAGGGGCGAGCGGTCAGCCCCAGCATTTT.

This chain connects TRBV12-5 to TRBJ1-6; D may be TRBD1 (5 bases). The CDR3 extends over 13 amino acids. Trimming shortened V by 0 bases and J by 8 bases, and 5 bases separated the two germline ends. Germline CDR1 reads LGHNT; CDR2 reads FRNRAP. CDR3 protein: CASGLVGDSPLHF. CDR3 sequence (DNA): TGTGCTAGTGGTTTGGTAGGGGATTCACCCCTCCACTTT.

This chain joins TRBV30 and TRBJ1-1; 8 bases are shared with TRBD1. Looked up from germline, CDR1 is GTSNPN and CDR2 is SVGIG (reference sequence). The length of the CDR3 is 14 residues. Losses at the gene ends were 5 bases for V and 9 bases for J; bases not matched to a gene: 14. CDR3: CAWGRRTGRMKAFF. DNA for the CDR3: TGTGCCTGGGGCCGAAGGACAGGGCGGATGAAAGCTTTCTTT.

The chain carries TRBV24-1 and TRBJ2-1; 8 positions match TRBD2. The germline gives CDR1 KGHDR, CDR2 SFDVKD. The CDR3 is 17 amino acids. Trimming took 2 bases from V and 0 from J; bases not matched to a gene: 5. The CDR3 bases are TGTGCCACCAGTGATTGGGGTAGCGGGAACTCCTACAATGAGCAGTTCTTC. This encodes CATSDWGSGNSYNEQFF.

J is TRBJ2-7 and V is TRBV7-8, with 9 bases lining up with TRBD1. V lost 1 base, J lost 4 bases, and 2 bases stayed unmatched. CDR1 and CDR2 from the germline V gene are SGHVS and FQNEAQ. CDR3 size: 14 residues. The chain's CDR3 is CASSLGDRVYEQYF. The DNA for the CDR3 is TGTGCCAGCAGCTTAGGGGACAGGGTATACGAGCAGTACTTC.

The rearrangement links TRBV11-2 to TRBJ2-7, with a weak D call TRBD1 (6 bases). The germline V and J ends were trimmed by 4 bases and 4 bases, with 20 bases remaining between them. The germline V gene encodes CDR1 SGHAT and CDR2 FQNNGV. This CDR3 is built from 16 residues. This CDR3 is CASSSAGTPKAYEQYF. In DNA, the CDR3 is TGTGCCAGCAGCTCGGCCGGGACACCCAAAGCGTACGAGCAGTACTTC. The variable domain in full, with the rest retrieved from reference TRBV11-2 and TRBJ2-7, is EAGVAQSPRYKIIEKRQSVAFWCNPISGHATLYWYQQILGQGPKLLIQFQNNGVVDDSQLPKDRFSAERLKGVDSTLKIQPAKLEDSAVYLCASSSAGTPKAYEQYFGPGTRLTVT.

This chain joins TRBV6-5 and TRBJ2-2, with D maybe TRBD2 (5 bases). V lost 8 bases to trimming and J lost 2 bases, with 9 bases between them. This CDR3 is 13 amino acids long. Germline CDR1 is MNHEY and CDR2 is SVGAGI. The CDR3 region has the DNA TGTGCCAGCCGGACGGGAAACACCGGGGAGCTGTTTTTT. Amino acids: CASRTGNTGELFF.

V and J are TRBV24-1 and TRBJ1-3; weak D call: TRBD1 (5 bases). CDR1 is KGHDR and CDR2 is SFDVKD in the germline V gene. With 5 bases removed from V and 8 bases from J, the gap between germline ends came to 12 bases. The CDR3 covers 13 residues. CDR3 region: CATSAGGVDTIYF. The CDR3, as DNA: TGTGCCACCAGTGCCGGAGGGGTGGACACCATATATTTT.

The V and J genes are TRBV7-2 and TRBJ2-5, with D perhaps matching TRBD2 (6 bases). Trimming stripped 5 bases from V and 5 bases from J, with 12 bases between. The germline CDR1 and CDR2 sequences are SGHTA and FQGNSA. The CDR3 covers 13 residues. This chain's CDR3 is CASSPTGVETQYF. In nucleotides, the CDR3 is TGTGCCAGCAGCCCTACGGGAGTTGAGACCCAGTACTTC.

This chain uses TRBV25-1 with TRBJ1-2; 7 bases are shared with TRBD1. J lost 3 bases, V lost 4 bases, and 2 bases had no gene match. CDR1 is MGHDK, CDR2 SYGVNS, per germline. CDR3 length equals 13 residues. The CDR3 protein is CASSATGYYGYTF. The CDR3 DNA reads as TGTGCCAGCAGTGCGACAGGGTACTATGGCTACACCTTC.

J is TRBJ2-3 and V is TRBV7-6; 13 bases match TRBD2. The CDR3 totals 17 residues. After removal of 4 bases from V and 0 bases from J, the junction contained 4 bases not matched to a gene. CDR1 and CDR2 (germline): SGHVS, FNYEAQ. The chain's CDR3 is CASSWGLAGSSTDTQYF. CDR3 sequence (DNA): TGTGCCAGCAGCTGGGGACTAGCGGGGTCTAGCACAGATACGCAGTATTTT.

V gene TRBV28 combines with J gene TRBJ2-5; 9 nucleotides line up with TRBD2. This CDR3 is 15 amino acids long. V shed 5 bases and J 3 bases; nucleotides not matched to a gene: 7. Per the germline V gene, CDR1 is MDHEN and CDR2 is SYDVKM. In DNA, the CDR3 is TGTGCCAGCAGTCGACCGGGACTAGCTGAAGAGACCCAGTACTTC. This translates into CASSRPGLAEETQYF.

The V and J genes are TRBV9 and TRBJ1-1, with 8 nucleotides matching TRBD1. The CDR3 contains 15 residues. Germline V gives CDR1 SGDLS, CDR2 YYNGEE. V was clipped by 6 bases and J by 6 bases; unmatched bases: 13. CDR3 DNA: TGTGCCAGCACGCAGGGGGCGAGAGGGGACGCTGAAGCTTTCTTT. This sequence encodes CASTQGARGDAEAFF.

V and J are TRBV29-1 and TRBJ2-1; 11 nucleotides align to TRBD2. Germline assignment: CDR1 SQVTM and CDR2 ANQGSEA. The CDR3 is 14 residues long. J lost 10 bases, V lost 6 bases, and 11 bases had no gene match. CDR3 sequence: CSVVVAGGGREQFF. CDR3 DNA sequence: TGCAGCGTCGTAGTAGCGGGAGGGGGTCGGGAGCAGTTCTTC.

This chain links TRBV29-1 with TRBJ2-7; 10 bases align to TRBD1. Germline V gene data show CDR1 as SQVTM and CDR2 as ANQGSEA. V shed 4 bases, J shed 2 bases, and the junction held 2 bases outside the gene matches. The CDR3 has 13 amino acids. CDR3 sequence reads: CSVAGQGAYEQYF. In DNA form, the CDR3 reads TGCAGCGTTGCCGGACAGGGGGCCTACGAGCAGTACTTC.

The chain joins TRBV7-2 to TRBJ2-7; D uncertain. Per the germline V gene, CDR1 is SGHTA and CDR2 is FQGNSA. V shed 5 bases and J shed 2 bases, with 16 bases lying between them. The CDR3 is 15 amino acids. In DNA, the CDR3 is TGTGCCAGCAGCGACCGGAAGCGTCCCCCCTACGAGCAGTACTTC. Its protein product is CASSDRKRPPYEQYF.

The CDR3 bases are TGTGCCAGCAGCTTAGAGCCGACTTACGAGCAGTACTTC. As protein: CASSLEPTYEQYF. The chain is built from TRBV11-3 and TRBJ2-7; no clear D. The V end was cut by 0 bases, the J end by 4 bases, with 7 bases between. The CDR3 contains 13 residues. Germline V gene sequence: CDR1 SGHNT, CDR2 YENEEA.

V and J are TRBV6-4 and TRBJ1-2, with D perhaps TRBD1 (6 bases). The germline V gene encodes CDR1 MRHNA and CDR2 SNTAGT. V was pared by 5 bases and J by 7 bases, with 14 bases between. This CDR3 has 13 residues. This CDR3 is CASSQEQGLGYTF. The CDR3 DNA sequence: TGTGCCAGCAGTCAGGAACAGGGTCTTGGCTACACCTTC.

The V call is TRBV5-6, the J call TRBJ1-2, with unresolved D. Germline V lookup: CDR1 SGHDT, CDR2 YYEEEE. This CDR3 has 12 amino acids. Between the trimmed V and J ends, which lost 2 bases and 10 bases, there was a span of 12 bases. CDR3 coding DNA: TGTGCCAGCAGCTTCGACAAGGAGGACTACACCTTC. Translation: CASSFDKEDYTF.

The chain couples TRBV4-1 to TRBJ2-7, with D tentatively TRBD2 (5 bases). The CDR3 has 13 amino acids. The V end lost 1 base, the J end lost 6 bases, and 10 bases lay between the germline ends. Looked up from germline, CDR1 is MGHRA and CDR2 is YSYEKL. CDR3 DNA sequence: TGCGCCAGCAGCCAAGGGACTGCGGCCGAGCAGTACTTC. This sequence encodes CASSQGTAAEQYF.

This clone has a handful of counts. This chain joins TRBV9 and TRBJ1-3; 10 bases line up with TRBD1. Germline loops: CDR1 SGDLS, CDR2 YYNGEE. The CDR3 spans 17 residues. V was clipped by 3 bases and J by 0 bases; unmatched bases: 6. CDR3 nucleotide sequence: TGTGCCAGCAGCGCGACAGGGGGCCCCTACTCTGGAAACACCATATATTTT. This gives the protein CASSATGGPYSGNTIYF.

The chain combines TRBV3-1 (or the pseudogene TRBV3-2) with TRBJ2-1; no definite D call. The germline V and J ends were trimmed by 0 bases and 4 bases, with 7 bases remaining between them. The CDR3 covers 14 residues. The germline CDR1 and CDR2 sequences are LGHDT and YNNKEL (reference sequence). CDR3 in amino acids: CASSQEMQYNEQFF. The CDR3 nucleotides are TGTGCCAGCAGCCAAGAAATGCAGTACAATGAGCAGTTCTTC.

The chain is built from TRBV24-1 and TRBJ2-3; 8 nucleotides match TRBD2. This CDR3 has 15 amino acids. V was clipped by 3 bases and J by 6 bases; unmatched bases: 7. The germline gives CDR1 KGHDR, CDR2 SFDVKD. CDR3 loop: CATSDRDSGGDTQYF. The CDR3 DNA is TGTGCCACCAGTGATCGGGACTCGGGGGGGGATACGCAGTATTTT.

The chain is built from TRBV3-1 (or the pseudogene TRBV3-2) and TRBJ2-6; D call uncertain. The V gene's germline CDR1 is LGHDT and CDR2 YNNKEL (reference sequence). CDR3 size: 14 residues. The germline V and J ends were trimmed by 4 bases and 0 bases, with 4 bases remaining between them. The CDR3 here is CASSLLSGANVLTF. CDR3 coding DNA: TGTGCCAGCAGCCTCCTCTCTGGGGCCAACGTCCTGACTTTC.

The chain links TRBV7-9 to TRBJ2-7, with TRBD2 as a possible D gene (5 bases). V was cut by 5 bases and J by 2 bases, with 10 bases left in between. The CDR3 runs 13 residues. Germline V lookup: CDR1 SEHNR, CDR2 FQNEAQ (reference sequence). DNA for the CDR3: TGTGCCAGCAGCCAGCCCGGGGCCTACGAGCAGTACTTC. It is translated as CASSQPGAYEQYF.

The chain has TRBV18 and TRBJ2-5; perhaps TRBD1 as D (6 bases). Germline V CDR1 and CDR2: KGHSH, LQKENI. V lost 4 bases and J 2 bases, leaving 26 bases between the germline ends. The CDR3 spans 19 residues. The CDR3 coding sequence is TGTGCCAGCTCACACCACCCCGGACAGATGACTCCTTCTCAAGAGACCCAGTACTTC. The encoded protein is CASSHHPGQMTPSQETQYF.

The chain is built from TRBV14 and TRBJ2-7; a possible D gene is TRBD2 (5 bases). This CDR3 has 12 residues. The germline V gene has CDR1 SGHDN and CDR2 FVKESK. The V and J ends lost 2 bases and 9 bases respectively, with 11 bases between them. As DNA, the CDR3 is TGTGCCAGCAGCCAACCGGGATTAAGGCAGTACTTC. This translates into CASSQPGLRQYF.

The rearrangement uses TRBV27 and TRBJ1-4; TRBD1 is a possible D gene (6 bases). The CDR3 is 15 residues long. Germline V gene sequence: CDR1 MNHEY, CDR2 SMNVEV (reference sequence). V was pared by 6 bases and J by 5 bases, with 16 bases between. The CDR3 protein is CASSIQGRGNEKLFF. In DNA, the CDR3 is TGTGCCAGCAGCATTCAGGGGAGGGGCAATGAAAAACTGTTTTTT.

V gene TRBV24-1 combines with J gene TRBJ1-2, with D perhaps TRBD1 (6 bases). Looked up from germline, CDR1 is KGHDR and CDR2 is SFDVKD. The CDR3 length is 12 residues. The V and J ends lost 7 bases and 3 bases respectively, with 8 bases between them. The CDR3 DNA sequence: TGTGCCACCAGGGACAGTGACTATGGCTACACCTTC. It yields the protein CATRDSDYGYTF.